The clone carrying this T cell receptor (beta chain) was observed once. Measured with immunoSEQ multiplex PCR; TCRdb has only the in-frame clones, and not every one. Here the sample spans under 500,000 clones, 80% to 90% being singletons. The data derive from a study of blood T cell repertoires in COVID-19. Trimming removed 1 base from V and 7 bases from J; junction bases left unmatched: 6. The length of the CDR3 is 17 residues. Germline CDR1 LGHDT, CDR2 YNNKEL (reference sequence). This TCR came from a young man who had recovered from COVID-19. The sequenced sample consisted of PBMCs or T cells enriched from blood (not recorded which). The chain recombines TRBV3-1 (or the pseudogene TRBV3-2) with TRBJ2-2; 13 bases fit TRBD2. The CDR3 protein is CASSQGRTSGSDGELFF. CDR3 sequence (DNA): TGTGCCAGCAGCCAAGGGAGGACTAGCGGGAGTGACGGGGAGCTGTTTTTT.